These 21 T cell receptor beta chains originate from one sample sequenced in a study of T cells in women clearing cervical HPV infection. Produced via immunoSEQ multiplex PCR; TCRdb's table is partial and in-frame only. This listing includes more than 20,000 clones. The specimen was blood buffy coat. These receptors were obtained from a woman between 18 and 70 years old with a cervical HPV16 infection that either progressed to CIN3+ or cleared (not recorded which).

As regards this clone: The read comes to an end 3 residues before the CDR3 does, leaving the germline J gene to fill in the end. The V and J genes are TRBV18 and TRBJ1-5; no definite D call. CDR1 and CDR2 from the germline V gene are KGHSH and LQKENI. The CDR3 is made up of 14 amino acids. V lost 3 bases, J lost 3 bases, and 9 bases lay in between. The CDR3 bases that were read are TGTGCCAGCTCACCTAGGGTAAACAATCAGCCC. It codes for CASSPRVNNQP. Given in full, the CDR3 is CASSPRVNNQPQHF.

Details on this clone: One junction end disagrees with the germline gene, perhaps due to a read error. The CDR3 goes on 3 residues after the read ends, and that part is filled in from the germline J gene. V gene TRBV7-7 combines with J gene TRBJ1-2; possible D gene TRBD1, 5 bases. Germline CDR1 and CDR2: SSHAT and FNYEAQ (reference sequence). The CDR3 length is 13 residues. Partial CDR3 DNA: TGTGCTAGCAGCTTAGTGGGAGGGGATGAC. This encodes CASSLVGGDD. The whole CDR3 sequence is CASSLVGGDDYTF. The entire variable domain, with the rest obtained from reference TRBV7-7 and TRBJ1-2, is as follows: GAGVSQSPRYKVTKRGQDVTLRCDPISSHATLYWYQQALGQGPEFLTYFNYEAQPDKSGLPSDRFSAERPEGSISTLTIQRTEQRDSAMYRCASSLVGGDDYTFGSGTRLTVV.

Measured by frequency, this clone is medium-sized. The DNA ends 3 residues before the CDR3 does, and the rest of the CDR3 is filled in from the germline J gene. V is TRBV9 and J is TRBJ2-3; maybe TRBD1 (7 bases). Trimming cost V 4 bases and J 0 bases, with 12 bases left between them. CDR3 length: 15 residues. The germline V gene has CDR1 SGDLS and CDR2 YYNGEE. The CDR3 DNA, read in part, is TGTGCCAGCAGCTACCAGGGGGGAAGCACAGATACG. Its protein is CASSYQGGSTDT. From start to end, the CDR3 is CASSYQGGSTDTQYF.

With respect to this clone: The read is 3 residues too short to cover the CDR3 end, so that end is filled in from the germline J gene. The chain joins TRBV4-2 to TRBJ1-6; D is undetermined. The CDR3 runs to 15 residues. V lost 0 bases and J lost 5, with 8 bases in between. Germline V gives CDR1 LGHNA, CDR2 YNFKEQ. The CDR3 loop is CASSQDRFNNSPLHF. CDR3 DNA, as far as it was read: TGTGCCAGCAGCCAAGACAGGTTTAATAATTCACCC.

About this clone: The read finishes 3 residues shy of the CDR3 end, and the germline J gene is used to complete it. This chain joins TRBV14 and TRBJ2-5; 11 bases line up with TRBD1. V gave up 4 bases and J gave up 4 bases; unmatched junction bases: 2. Germline V CDR1 and CDR2: SGHDN, FVKESK. The CDR3 runs to 14 residues. CDR3 DNA, as far as it was read: TGTGCCAGCAGCCGGACAGGGGGCAGAGAGACC. As protein: CASSRTGGRET. The whole CDR3 reads CASSRTGGRETQYF.

About this clone itself: Compared with germline, one end of the junction differs, possibly owing to a read error. Read data end 3 residues before the CDR3 end; the end is taken from the germline J gene. The chain combines TRBV7-7 with TRBJ1-2; the match to TRBD1 covers 7 bases. The CDR3 sequence is 15 residues long. In germline, CDR1 is SSHAT, CDR2 FNYEAQ (reference sequence). The CDR3 loop is CASSCGTGAQETYTF. CDR3 DNA (partial): TGTGCTAGCAGCTGCGGTACAGGGGCCCAAGAGACC.

Concerning this clone itself: The missing CDR3 end, 3 residues past where the read stops, is filled in from the germline J gene. The rearrangement uses TRBV2 and TRBJ2-3; D uncertain. CDR3 length equals 14 residues. CDR1 is SNHLY, CDR2 FYNNEI, per germline. The CDR3 reads CASSGYRPQETQYF. The part of the CDR3 DNA that was read is TGTGCCAGCAGTGGTTACAGACCGCAAGAGACG. The whole variable domain, filled in from reference TRBV2 and TRBJ2-3, reads EPEVTQTPSHQVTQMGQEVILRCVPISNHLYFYWYRQILGQKVEFLVSFYNNEISEKSEIFDDQFSVERPDGSNFTLKIRSTKLEDSAMYFCASSGYRPQETQYFGPGTRLTVL.

Worth noting for this clone: The CDR3 end is not reached by the read, which stops 3 residues before it; the germline J gene fills it in. J is TRBJ2-1 and V is TRBV20-1; 9 bases fit TRBD1. The CDR3 is 15 amino acids. With V trimmed by 1 base and J by 5 bases, 6 bases remained unmatched. Germline assignment: CDR1 DFQATT and CDR2 SNEGSKA (reference sequence). The covered CDR3 bases are TGCAGTGCTAGAGCTACAGGGGGCGCGGACAATGAG. Residues: CSARATGGADNE. The full-length CDR3 reads as CSARATGGADNEQFF.

A remark on this clone: The CDR3 goes on 3 residues after the read ends, and that part is filled in from the germline J gene. This chain joins TRBV20-1 and TRBJ2-1; D remains ambiguous. Germline loops: CDR1 DFQATT, CDR2 SNEGSKA (reference sequence). This CDR3 contains 13 residues. With 2 bases removed from V and 5 bases from J, the gap between germline ends came to 10 bases. The sequenced part of the CDR3 DNA is TGCAGTGCTAGAACGGGTGCGCACAATGAG. Translated, it gives CSARTGAHNE. The whole CDR3 protein reads CSARTGAHNEQFF.

Regarding this clone: The read finishes 3 residues shy of the CDR3 end, and the germline J gene is used to complete it. The chain employs TRBV5-4 and TRBJ2-3; 8 bases match TRBD2. Germline V gene data show CDR1 as SGHNT and CDR2 as YYREEE (reference sequence). This CDR3 has 16 amino acids. The CDR3 sequence is CASSLPGLAGRETQYF. The CDR3 bases that were read are TGTGCCAGCAGCTTGCCCGGCTTAGCGGGGCGGGAGACG.

As regards this clone: The CDR3 is cut off 3 residues early in the read; its end comes from the germline J gene. The chain employs TRBV4-1 and TRBJ1-2; D not resolved. Germline V CDR1 and CDR2: MGHRA, YSYEKL. Trimming removed 4 bases at V and 6 bases at J, with 12 bases between. CDR3 length equals 13 residues. The CDR3 DNA, read in part, is TGCGCCAGCAGCCCCGTCGGGGAGGATGGC. Its protein is CASSPVGEDG. The entire CDR3 protein reads CASSPVGEDGYTF.

Turning to this clone: The DNA ends 3 residues before the CDR3 does, and the rest of the CDR3 is filled in from the germline J gene. This chain links TRBV19 with TRBJ2-4; 8 bases line up with TRBD1. V trimming: 5 bases; J trimming: 5 bases; junction bases outside the gene matches: 5. The V gene's germline CDR1 is LNHDA and CDR2 SQIVND (reference sequence). This CDR3 region has 14 residues. The CDR3 bases that were read are TGTGCCAGTAGTGTTCAGGGGGCGCAAAACATT. It translates to CASSVQGAQNI. The entire CDR3 is CASSVQGAQNIQYF.

As to this clone: From the germline J gene comes the end of the CDR3, since the read stops 3 residues before it. The chain combines TRBV5-1 with TRBJ1-2, with TRBD1 as a possible D gene (6 bases). The V gene lost 5 bases and the J gene lost 6 bases, with 11 bases spanning the gap. The germline gives CDR1 SGHRS, CDR2 YFSETQ. This CDR3 spans 12 amino acids. The CDR3 bases that were read are TGCGCCAGCAGGAACAGGGAAGATGGC. Translated: CASRNREDG. The CDR3, in full, reads CASRNREDGYTF.

Details on this clone: Sequencing ends 3 residues short of the CDR3 end; the germline J gene provides the rest. This chain joins TRBV20-1 and TRBJ2-5; 9 bases are shared with TRBD2. Germline V lookup: CDR1 DFQATT, CDR2 SNEGSKA (reference sequence). The length of the CDR3 is 13 residues. Germline trimming cut 6 bases from V and 4 bases from J; bases unmatched to any gene: 6. The covered CDR3 bases are TGCAGTGCCAGCGGGGGGCCGGGAGAGACC. As protein: CSASGGPGET. The entire CDR3 sequence reads CSASGGPGETQYF.

A note on this clone: The missing CDR3 end, 3 residues past where the read stops, is filled in from the germline J gene. The V gene is TRBV4-2, the J gene TRBJ1-5; weak D call: TRBD1 (5 bases). Trimming took 4 bases from V and 9 from J, leaving 22 bases between them. Germline CDR1 reads LGHNA; CDR2 reads YNFKEQ. The CDR3 extends over 16 amino acids. The CDR3 is CASSRGALRNGMPQHF. CDR3 bases read: TGTGCCAGCAGCCGAGGGGCACTAAGAAACGGAATGCCC.

In regard to this clone: The observed sequence ends 3 residues before the CDR3 terminus, with the missing tail filled in from the germline J gene. The chain carries TRBV19 and TRBJ2-3; perhaps TRBD1 as D (6 bases). The CDR3 totals 15 residues. Deletions cut 9 bases from V and 2 bases from J, with 18 bases between. Germline V gene data show CDR1 as LNHDA and CDR2 as SQIVND (reference sequence). The sequenced part of the CDR3 DNA is TGTGCCAGCCACAGCTCGACAGGCAACACAGATACG. It yields the protein CASHSSTGNTDT. The complete CDR3 protein is CASHSSTGNTDTQYF.

The DNA read from the CDR3 is TGTGCCAGCAGTAAAGAGGGCCCCAGTTCACCC. This sequence encodes CASSKEGPSSP. The full CDR3 protein reads CASSKEGPSSPLHF. V is TRBV6-2 or TRBV6-3 and J is TRBJ1-6; D is ambiguous. The read halts 3 residues ahead of the CDR3 end, with the missing end drawn from the germline J gene. Germline V gene lookup returns CDR1 MNHEY and CDR2 SVGEGT. The CDR3 consists of 14 residues. With 5 bases removed from V and 9 bases from J, the gap between germline ends came to 14 bases.

With respect to this clone: The missing CDR3 end, 3 residues past where the read stops, is filled in from the germline J gene. The gene calls are TRBV19 and TRBJ1-5, with 7 positions matching TRBD1. This CDR3 is built from 17 residues. Unmatched junction bases numbered 16, after V lost 6 bases and J lost 5 bases. The germline gives CDR1 LNHDA, CDR2 SQIVND (reference sequence). CDR3 bases read: TGTGCCAGTAGCAAACTCACTTCACAGGGGAGTTATCAGCCC. Residues: CASSKLTSQGSYQP. From start to end, the CDR3 is CASSKLTSQGSYQPQHF.

A remark on this clone: Coverage ceases 3 residues before the CDR3 finishes, and the germline J gene fills in the end. The rearrangement links TRBV19 to TRBJ2-7; maybe TRBD1 (6 bases). CDR3 size: 15 residues. Germline CDR1 is LNHDA and CDR2 is SQIVND (reference sequence). Trimming removed 1 base at V and 0 bases at J, with 10 bases between. The chain's CDR3 is CASSIGTGTSYEQYF. The part of the CDR3 DNA that was read is TGTGCCAGTAGTATAGGAACAGGGACCTCCTACGAG.

Of note for this clone: Sequencing ends 3 residues short of the CDR3 end; the germline J gene provides the rest. The chain joins TRBV6-1 to TRBJ1-4, with a possible D match to TRBD1 (6 bases). The CDR3 loop spans 15 amino acids. The germline V gene has CDR1 MNHNS and CDR2 SASEGT. V was clipped by 0 bases and J by 8 bases, with 13 bases between them. The sequenced CDR3 bases are TGTGCCAGCAGTGAAGCTGGGGGCAGTTCAGAAAAA. Residues: CASSEAGGSSEK. The CDR3, in full, reads CASSEAGGSSEKLFF.

Points on this clone: The observed sequence ends 3 residues before the CDR3 terminus, with the missing tail filled in from the germline J gene. The rearrangement uses TRBV20-1 and TRBJ2-7, with TRBD1 matching over 9 bases. Germline V lookup: CDR1 DFQATT, CDR2 SNEGSKA (reference sequence). Trimming cost V 3 bases and J 5 bases; bases outside gene matches: 5. The CDR3 spans 13 residues. The CDR3 spells CSARGQGRDEQYF. CDR3 bases read: TGCAGTGCTAGGGGACAGGGTAGGGACGAG.